Described below is a single TCR beta chain sequence and its context. In germline, CDR1 is KGHDR, CDR2 SFDVKD. The CDR3 runs 12 residues. Deletions cut 9 bases from V and 0 bases from J, with 5 bases between. The sample belongs to a study of blood T cell repertoires in COVID-19. The authors' processing: Reference gene primer amplification gave nucleated cell count estimates. Profiling relied on immunoSEQ multiplex PCR, and the TCRdb table lists in-frame clones only, not all of them. The V and J calls and the clone size are those of that table, but D and trimming were determined from the DNA. The table shows around 290,000 clones, with 75% to 95% occurring only once. Each participant's cohort was designated according to participant-reported clinical history.

The chain combines TRBV24-1 with TRBJ1-5; no reliable D call. What was sequenced was PBMCs or T cells enriched from blood (not recorded which). The receptor was derived from a woman in her 30s who had recovered from COVID-19. CDR3 in amino acids: CATGHSNQPQHF. The CDR3, as DNA: TGTGCCACCGGCCATAGCAATCAGCCCCAGCATTTT.